What follows describes a single T cell receptor (beta chain). The data derive from a study of cytomegalovirus exposure and HLA in healthy donors. 60 Vbeta and 13 Jbeta primers were used in PCR. Measured with immunoSEQ multiplex PCR; TCRdb has only the in-frame clones, and not every one. The table lists about 140,000 clones, roughly three fifths of them singletons. Germline V CDR1 and CDR2: SGHRS, YFSETQ. V gave up 2 bases and J gave up 3 bases, with 12 bases separating them. This CDR3 has 15 residues. The specimen was PBMCs. The source of this sequence is a woman in her thirties or forties in good health and CMV-seronegative. V and J are TRBV5-1 and TRBJ1-5, with a tentative D call TRBD1 (5 bases). This CDR3 is CASSLGVGVNQPQHF. CDR3 in DNA: TGCGCCAGCAGCTTAGGGGTAGGGGTCAATCAGCCCCAGCATTTT.